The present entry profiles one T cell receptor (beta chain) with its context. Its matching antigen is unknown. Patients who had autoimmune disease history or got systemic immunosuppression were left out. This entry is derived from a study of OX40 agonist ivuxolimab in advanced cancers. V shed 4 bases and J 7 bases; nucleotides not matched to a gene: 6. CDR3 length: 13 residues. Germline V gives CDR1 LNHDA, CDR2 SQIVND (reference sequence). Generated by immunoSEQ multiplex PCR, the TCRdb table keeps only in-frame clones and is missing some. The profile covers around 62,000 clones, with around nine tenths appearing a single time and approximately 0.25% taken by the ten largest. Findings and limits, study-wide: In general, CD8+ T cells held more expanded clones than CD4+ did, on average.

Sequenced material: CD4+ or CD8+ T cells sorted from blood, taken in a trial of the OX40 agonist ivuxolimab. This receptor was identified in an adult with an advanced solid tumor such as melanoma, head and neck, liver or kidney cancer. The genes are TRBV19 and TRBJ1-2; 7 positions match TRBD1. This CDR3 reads CASSTTDRAGYTF. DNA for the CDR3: TGTGCCAGTAGTACCACCGACAGGGCTGGCTACACCTTC. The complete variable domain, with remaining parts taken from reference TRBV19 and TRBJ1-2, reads DGGITQSPKYLFRKEGQNVTLSCEQNLNHDAMYWYRQDPGQGLRLIYYSQIVNDFQKGDIAEGYSVSREKKESFPLTVTSAQKNPTAFYLCASSTTDRAGYTFGSGTRLTVV.